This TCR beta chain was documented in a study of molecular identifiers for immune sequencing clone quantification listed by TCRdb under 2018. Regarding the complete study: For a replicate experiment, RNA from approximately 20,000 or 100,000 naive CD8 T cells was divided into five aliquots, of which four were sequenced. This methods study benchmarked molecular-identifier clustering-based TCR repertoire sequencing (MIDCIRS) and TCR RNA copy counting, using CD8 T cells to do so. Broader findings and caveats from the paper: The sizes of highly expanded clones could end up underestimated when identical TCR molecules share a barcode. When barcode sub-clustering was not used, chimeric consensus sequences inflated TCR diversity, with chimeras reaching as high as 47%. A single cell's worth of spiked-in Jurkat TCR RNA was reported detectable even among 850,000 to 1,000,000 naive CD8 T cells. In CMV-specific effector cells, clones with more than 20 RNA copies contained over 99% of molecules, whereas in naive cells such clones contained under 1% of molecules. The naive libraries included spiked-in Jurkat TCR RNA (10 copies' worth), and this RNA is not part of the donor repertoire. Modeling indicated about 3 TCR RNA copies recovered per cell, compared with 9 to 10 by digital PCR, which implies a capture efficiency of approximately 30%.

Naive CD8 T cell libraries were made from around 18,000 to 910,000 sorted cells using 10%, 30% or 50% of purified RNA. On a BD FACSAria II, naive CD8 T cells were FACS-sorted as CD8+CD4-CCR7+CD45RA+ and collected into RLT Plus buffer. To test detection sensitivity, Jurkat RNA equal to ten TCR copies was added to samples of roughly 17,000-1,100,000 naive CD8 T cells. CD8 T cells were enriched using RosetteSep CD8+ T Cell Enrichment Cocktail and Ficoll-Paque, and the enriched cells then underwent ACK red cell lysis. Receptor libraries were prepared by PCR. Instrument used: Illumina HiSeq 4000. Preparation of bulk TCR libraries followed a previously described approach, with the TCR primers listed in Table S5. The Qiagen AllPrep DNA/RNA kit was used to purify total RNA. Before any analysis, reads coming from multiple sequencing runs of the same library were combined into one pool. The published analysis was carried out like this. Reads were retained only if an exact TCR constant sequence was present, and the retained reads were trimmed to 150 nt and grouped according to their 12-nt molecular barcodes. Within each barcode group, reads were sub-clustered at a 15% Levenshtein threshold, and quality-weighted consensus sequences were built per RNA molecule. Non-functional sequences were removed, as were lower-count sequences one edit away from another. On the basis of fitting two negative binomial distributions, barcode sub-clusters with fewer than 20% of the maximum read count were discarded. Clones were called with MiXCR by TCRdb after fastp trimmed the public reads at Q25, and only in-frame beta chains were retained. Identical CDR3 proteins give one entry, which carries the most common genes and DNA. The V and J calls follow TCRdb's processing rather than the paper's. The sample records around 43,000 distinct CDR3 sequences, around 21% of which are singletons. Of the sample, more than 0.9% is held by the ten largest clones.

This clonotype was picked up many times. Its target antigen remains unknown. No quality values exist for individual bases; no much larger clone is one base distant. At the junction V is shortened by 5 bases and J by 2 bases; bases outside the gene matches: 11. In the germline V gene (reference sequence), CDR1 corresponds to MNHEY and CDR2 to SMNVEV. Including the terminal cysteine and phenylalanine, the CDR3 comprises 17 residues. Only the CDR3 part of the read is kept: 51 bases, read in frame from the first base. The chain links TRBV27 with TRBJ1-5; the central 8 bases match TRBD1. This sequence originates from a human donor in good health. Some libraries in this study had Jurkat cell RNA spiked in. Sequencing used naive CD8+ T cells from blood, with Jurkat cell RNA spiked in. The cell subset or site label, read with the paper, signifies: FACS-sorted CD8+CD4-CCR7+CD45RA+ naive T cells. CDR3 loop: CASSPGQVVMGNQPQHF. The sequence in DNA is TGTGCCAGCAGTCCGGGACAGGTGGTGATGGGCAATCAGCCCCAGCATTTT.